This TCR beta chain originates from a study of Graves' ophthalmopathy and Graves' hyperthyroidism. Study results and caveats: For separating ophthalmopathy from stable hyperthyroidism, a 13-signature model gave 87.88% sensitivity and approximately 76% specificity. Thyroid clonotypes that were expanded above 0.001 frequency mostly also appeared in blood.

There are 15 residues in the CDR3. Germline loops: CDR1 LNHDA, CDR2 SQIVND (reference sequence). V dropped 4 bases and J dropped 0 bases, with 12 bases sitting between them. This clonotype was observed a few times. Its specificity is not known. A much more abundant neighbour one base away suggests this may be a read error. Fresh peripheral blood (more than 9.5 ml) yielded the PBMCs. Amplification of TCR beta CDR3 regions used RNA transcripts. HTBI primers primed a first-round RT-PCR, and a second-round multiplex PCR followed. MiXCR, applied by TCRdb to the multiplex PCR reads, yields one record per CDR3 protein. Of about 220,000 distinct CDR3 sequences detected, 20% to 25% appear once; the ten largest clones hold around 40%.

The origin of this receptor is a woman between 45 and 65 years old with Graves' ophthalmopathy. The chain combines TRBV19 with TRBJ1-1; D remains ambiguous. The sample comprised peripheral blood. The CDR3 spells CASSSRSPMNTEAFF. CDR3 in DNA: TGTGCCAGTAGTAGCAGGAGCCCTATGAACACTGAAGCTTTCTTT.